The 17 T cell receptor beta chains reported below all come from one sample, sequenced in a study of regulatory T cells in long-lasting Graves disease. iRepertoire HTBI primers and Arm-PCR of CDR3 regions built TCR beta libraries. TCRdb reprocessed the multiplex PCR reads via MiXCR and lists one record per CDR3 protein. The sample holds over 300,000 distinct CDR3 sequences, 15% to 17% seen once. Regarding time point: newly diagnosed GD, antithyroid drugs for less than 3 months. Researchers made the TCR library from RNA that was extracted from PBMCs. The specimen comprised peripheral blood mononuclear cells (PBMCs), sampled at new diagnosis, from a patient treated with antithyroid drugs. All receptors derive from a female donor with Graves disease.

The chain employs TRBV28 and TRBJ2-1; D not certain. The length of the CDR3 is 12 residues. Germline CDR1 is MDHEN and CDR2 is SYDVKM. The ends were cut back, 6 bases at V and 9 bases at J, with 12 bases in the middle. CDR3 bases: TGTGCCAGCAGCTTACAGATAGGTGAGCAGTTCTTC. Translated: CASSLQIGEQFF.

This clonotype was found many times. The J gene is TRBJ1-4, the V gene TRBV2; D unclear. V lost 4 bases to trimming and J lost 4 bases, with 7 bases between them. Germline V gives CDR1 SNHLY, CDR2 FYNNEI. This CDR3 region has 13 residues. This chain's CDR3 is CASSVDLNEKLFF. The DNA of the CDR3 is TGTGCCAGCAGTGTTGACCTTAATGAAAAACTGTTTTTT.

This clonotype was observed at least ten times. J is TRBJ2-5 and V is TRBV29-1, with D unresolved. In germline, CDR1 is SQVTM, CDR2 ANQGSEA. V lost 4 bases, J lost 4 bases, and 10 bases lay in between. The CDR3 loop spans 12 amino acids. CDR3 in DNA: TGCAGCGTTGGGGAAGGGCGAGAGACCCAGTACTTC. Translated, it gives CSVGEGRETQYF.

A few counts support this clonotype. The CDR3 DNA is TGTGCCAGCAGCGCGACAGGGTTTCAGCCCCAGCATTTT. Its protein product is CASSATGFQPQHF. The chain recombines TRBV11-2 with TRBJ1-5, with TRBD1 matching 7 bases. CDR3 length equals 13 residues. Germline assignment: CDR1 SGHAT and CDR2 FQNNGV. Unmatched junction bases numbered 4, after V lost 5 bases and J lost 6 bases. The variable domain in full, with the rest retrieved from reference TRBV11-2 and TRBJ1-5, is EAGVAQSPRYKIIEKRQSVAFWCNPISGHATLYWYQQILGQGPKLLIQFQNNGVVDDSQLPKDRFSAERLKGVDSTLKIQPAKLEDSAVYLCASSATGFQPQHFGDGTRLSIL.

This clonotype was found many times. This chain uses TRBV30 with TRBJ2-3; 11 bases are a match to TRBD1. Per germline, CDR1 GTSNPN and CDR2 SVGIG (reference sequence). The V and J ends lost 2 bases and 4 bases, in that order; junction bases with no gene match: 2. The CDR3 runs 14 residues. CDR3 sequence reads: CAWSLGQGADTQYF. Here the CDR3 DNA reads TGTGCCTGGAGTTTGGGACAGGGGGCAGATACGCAGTATTTT.

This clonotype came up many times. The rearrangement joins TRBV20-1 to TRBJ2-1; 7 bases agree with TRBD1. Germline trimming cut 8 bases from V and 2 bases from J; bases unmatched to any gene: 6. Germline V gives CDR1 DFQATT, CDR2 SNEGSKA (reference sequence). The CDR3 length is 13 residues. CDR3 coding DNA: TGCAGTCACCACAGGGGCCCCTACAATGAGCAGTTCTTC. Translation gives CSHHRGPYNEQFF.

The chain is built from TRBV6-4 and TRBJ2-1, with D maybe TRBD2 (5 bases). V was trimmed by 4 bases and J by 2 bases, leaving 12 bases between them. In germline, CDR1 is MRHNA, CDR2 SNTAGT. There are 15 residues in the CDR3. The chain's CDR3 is CASSVGVSPYNEQFF. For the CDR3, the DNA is TGTGCCAGCAGTGTGGGAGTATCCCCCTACAATGAGCAGTTCTTC.

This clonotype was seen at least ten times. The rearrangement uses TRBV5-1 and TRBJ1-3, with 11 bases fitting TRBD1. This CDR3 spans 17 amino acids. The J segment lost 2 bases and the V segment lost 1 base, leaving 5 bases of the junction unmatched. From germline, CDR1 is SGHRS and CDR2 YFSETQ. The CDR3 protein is CASSLSPGQGAGNTIYF. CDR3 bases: TGCGCCAGCAGCTTGAGCCCGGGACAGGGGGCTGGAAACACCATATATTTT.

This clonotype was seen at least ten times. The DNA for the CDR3 is TGTGCCAGCAGTTCCTCCGGGGTAGACTACCGCCTGCGGGGCCACACCTTC. This codes for CASSSSGVDYRLRGHTF. The V gene is TRBV28, the J gene TRBJ1-2; possibly TRBD1 for D (5 bases). V was cut by 4 bases and J by 12 bases, with 30 bases left in between. This CDR3 contains 17 residues. Germline V gene sequence: CDR1 MDHEN, CDR2 SYDVKM.

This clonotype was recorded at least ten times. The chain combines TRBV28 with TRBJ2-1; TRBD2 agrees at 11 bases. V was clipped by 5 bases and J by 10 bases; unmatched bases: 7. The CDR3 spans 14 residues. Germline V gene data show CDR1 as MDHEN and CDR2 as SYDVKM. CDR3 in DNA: TGTGCCAGCAGTCTTCCACTAGCGGGAGACGAGCAGTTCTTC. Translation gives CASSLPLAGDEQFF.

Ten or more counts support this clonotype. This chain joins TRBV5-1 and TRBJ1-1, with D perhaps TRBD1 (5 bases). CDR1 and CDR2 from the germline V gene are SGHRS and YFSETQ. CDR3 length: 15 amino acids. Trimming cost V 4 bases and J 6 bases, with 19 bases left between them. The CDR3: CASSPGHSKGAEAFF. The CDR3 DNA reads TGCGCCAGCAGCCCCGGACACTCGAAGGGCGCTGAAGCTTTCTTT.

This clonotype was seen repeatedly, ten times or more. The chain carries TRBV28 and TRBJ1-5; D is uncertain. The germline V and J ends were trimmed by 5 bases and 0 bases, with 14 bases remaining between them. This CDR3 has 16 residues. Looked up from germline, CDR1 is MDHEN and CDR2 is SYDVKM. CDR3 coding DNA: TGTGCCAGCAGTCCTCCGCTTCAGGCTAGCAATCAGCCCCAGCATTTT. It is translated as CASSPPLQASNQPQHF.

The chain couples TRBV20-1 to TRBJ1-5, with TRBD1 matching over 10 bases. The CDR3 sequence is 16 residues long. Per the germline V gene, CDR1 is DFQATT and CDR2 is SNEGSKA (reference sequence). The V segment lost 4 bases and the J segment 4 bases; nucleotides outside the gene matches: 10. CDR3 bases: TGCAGTGCTATAGGACAGGGGGGGGGCGTGAATCAGCCCCAGCATTTT. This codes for CSAIGQGGGVNQPQHF.

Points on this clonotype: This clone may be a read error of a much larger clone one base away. The CDR3 region is CASSDEEGETQYF. The CDR3 DNA sequence: TGCGCCAGCAGCGATGAGGAAGGAGAGACCCAGTACTTC. The chain employs TRBV10-1 and TRBJ2-5; no clear D. This CDR3 spans 13 amino acids. The germline CDR1 and CDR2 sequences are WNHNN and SYGVQD (reference sequence). V lost 6 bases, J lost 4 bases, and 12 bases lay in between.

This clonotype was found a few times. This chain's CDR3 is CAWSVPVQGRDIQYF. Here the CDR3 DNA reads TGTGCCTGGAGTGTACCCGTTCAGGGCCGGGACATTCAGTACTTC. This chain links TRBV30 with TRBJ2-4; D is perhaps TRBD1 (5 bases). CDR1 is GTSNPN, CDR2 SVGIG, per germline (reference sequence). The length of the CDR3 is 15 residues. V lost 0 bases and J lost 8, with 17 bases in between.

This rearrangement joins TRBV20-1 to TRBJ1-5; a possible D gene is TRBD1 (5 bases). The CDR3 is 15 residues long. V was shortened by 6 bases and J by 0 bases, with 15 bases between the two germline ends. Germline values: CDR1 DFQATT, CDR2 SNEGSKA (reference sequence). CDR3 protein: CSATMWGDSNQPQHF. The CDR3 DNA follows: TGCAGTGCCACAATGTGGGGGGATAGCAATCAGCCCCAGCATTTT.

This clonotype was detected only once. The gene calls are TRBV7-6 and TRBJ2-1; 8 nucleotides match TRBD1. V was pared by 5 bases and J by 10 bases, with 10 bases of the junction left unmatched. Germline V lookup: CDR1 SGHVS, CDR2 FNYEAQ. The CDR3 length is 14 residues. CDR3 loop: CASSPRTGSGEQFF. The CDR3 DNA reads TGTGCCAGCAGCCCGAGGACAGGGTCCGGGGAGCAGTTCTTC.